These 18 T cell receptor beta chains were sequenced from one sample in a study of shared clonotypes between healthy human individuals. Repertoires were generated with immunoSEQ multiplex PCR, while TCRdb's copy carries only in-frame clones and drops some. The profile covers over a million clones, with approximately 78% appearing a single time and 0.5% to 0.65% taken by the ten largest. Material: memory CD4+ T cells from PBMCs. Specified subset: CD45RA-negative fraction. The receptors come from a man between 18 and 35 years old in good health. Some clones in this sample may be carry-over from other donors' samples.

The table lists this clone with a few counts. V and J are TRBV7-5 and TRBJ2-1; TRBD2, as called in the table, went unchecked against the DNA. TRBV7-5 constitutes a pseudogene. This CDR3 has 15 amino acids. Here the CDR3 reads CVRRSGTSGSLEQFF. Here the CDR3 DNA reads TGTGTCAGAAGGTCCGGGACTAGCGGGAGTTTGGAGCAGTTCTTC.

The CDR3 loop reads CASSAGGPDTQYF. The CDR3 coding sequence is TGTGCCAGCAGCGCGGGAGGGCCAGATACGCAGTATTTT. This chain joins TRBV21-1 and TRBJ2-3; TRBD2 was called by the table and not checked on the DNA. TRBV21-1 is a listed pseudogene. The CDR3 spans 13 residues.

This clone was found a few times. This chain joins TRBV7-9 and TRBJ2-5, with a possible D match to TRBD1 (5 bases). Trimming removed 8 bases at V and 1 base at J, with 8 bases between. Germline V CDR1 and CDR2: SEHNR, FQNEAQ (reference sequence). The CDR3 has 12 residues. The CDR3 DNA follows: TGTGCCAGCGGACACATCCAAGAGACCCAGTACTTC. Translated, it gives CASGHIQETQYF. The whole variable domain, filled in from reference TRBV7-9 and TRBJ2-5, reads DTGVSQNPRHKITKRGQNVTFRCDPISEHNRLYWYRQTLGQGPEFLTYFQNEAQLEKSRLLSDRFSAERPKGSFSTLEIQRTEQGDSAMYLCASGHIQETQYFGPGTRLLVL.

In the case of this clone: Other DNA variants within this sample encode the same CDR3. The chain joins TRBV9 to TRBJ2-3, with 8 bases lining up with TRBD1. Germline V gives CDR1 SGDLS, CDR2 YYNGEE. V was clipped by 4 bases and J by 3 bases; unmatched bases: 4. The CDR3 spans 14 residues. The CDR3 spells CASSPRQGTDTQYF. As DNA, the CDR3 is TGTGCCAGCAGCCCCCGACAGGGGACAGATACGCAGTATTTT.

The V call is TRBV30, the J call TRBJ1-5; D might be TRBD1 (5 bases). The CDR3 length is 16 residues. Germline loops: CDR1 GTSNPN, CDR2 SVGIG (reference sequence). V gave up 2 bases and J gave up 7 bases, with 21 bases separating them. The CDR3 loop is CAWSTLSGALGQPQHF. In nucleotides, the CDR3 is TGTGCCTGGAGTACTTTATCCGGGGCCTTGGGGCAGCCCCAGCATTTT. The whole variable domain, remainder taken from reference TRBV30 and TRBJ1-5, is SQTIHQWPATLVQPVGSPLSLECTVEGTSNPNLYWYRQAAGRGLQLLFYSVGIGQISSEVPQNLSASRPQDRQFILSSKKLLLSDSGFYLCAWSTLSGALGQPQHFGDGTRLSIL.

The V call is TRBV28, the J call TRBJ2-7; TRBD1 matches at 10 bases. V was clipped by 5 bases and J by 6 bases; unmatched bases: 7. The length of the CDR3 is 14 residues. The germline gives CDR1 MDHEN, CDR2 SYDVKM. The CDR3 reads CASSIRQGAREQYF. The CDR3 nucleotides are TGTGCCAGCAGTATACGACAGGGGGCCCGCGAGCAGTACTTC.

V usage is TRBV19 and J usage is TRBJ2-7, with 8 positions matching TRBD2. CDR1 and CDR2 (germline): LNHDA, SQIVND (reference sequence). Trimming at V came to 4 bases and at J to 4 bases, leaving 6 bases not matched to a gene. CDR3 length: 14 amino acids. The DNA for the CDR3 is TGTGCCAGTAGTAACGGCGGGAGGATGTACGAGCAGTACTTC. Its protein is CASSNGGRMYEQYF.

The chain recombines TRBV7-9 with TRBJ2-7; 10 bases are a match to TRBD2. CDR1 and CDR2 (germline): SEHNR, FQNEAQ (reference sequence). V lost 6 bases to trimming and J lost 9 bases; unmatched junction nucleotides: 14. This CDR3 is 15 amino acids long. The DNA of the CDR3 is TGTGCCAGCAGTCTGGCGACTAGCGGGCTGACCGGGCAGTACTTC. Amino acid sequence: CASSLATSGLTGQYF.

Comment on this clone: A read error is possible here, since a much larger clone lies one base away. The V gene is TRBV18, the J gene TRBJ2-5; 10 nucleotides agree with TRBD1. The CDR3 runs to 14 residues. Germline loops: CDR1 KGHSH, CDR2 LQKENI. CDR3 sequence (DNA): TGTGCCAGCTCACCGACAGGGGGCTGGGAGACCCGGTACTTC. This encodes CASSPTGGWETRYF.

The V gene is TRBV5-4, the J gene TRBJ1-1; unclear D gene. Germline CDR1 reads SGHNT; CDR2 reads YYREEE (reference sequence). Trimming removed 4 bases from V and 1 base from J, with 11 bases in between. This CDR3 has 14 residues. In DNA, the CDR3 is TGTGCCAGCAGCCCTCCCTGGGGGAACACTGAAGCTTTCTTT. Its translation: CASSPPWGNTEAFF.

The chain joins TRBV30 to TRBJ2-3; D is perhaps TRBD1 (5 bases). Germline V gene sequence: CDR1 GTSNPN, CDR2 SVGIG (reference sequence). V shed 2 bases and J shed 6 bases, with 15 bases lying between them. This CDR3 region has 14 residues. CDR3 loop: CAWSPWAGSDTQYF. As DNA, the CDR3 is TGTGCCTGGAGTCCCTGGGCAGGGTCCGATACGCAGTATTTT. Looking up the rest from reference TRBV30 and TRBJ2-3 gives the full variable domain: SQTIHQWPATLVQPVGSPLSLECTVEGTSNPNLYWYRQAAGRGLQLLFYSVGIGQISSEVPQNLSASRPQDRQFILSSKKLLLSDSGFYLCAWSPWAGSDTQYFGPGTRLTVL.

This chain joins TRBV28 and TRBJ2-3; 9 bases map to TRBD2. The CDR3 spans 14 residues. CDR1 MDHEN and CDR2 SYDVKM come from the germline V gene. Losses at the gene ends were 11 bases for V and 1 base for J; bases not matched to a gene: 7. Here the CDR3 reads CASMTSGGTDTQYF. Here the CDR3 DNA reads TGTGCCTCAATGACTAGCGGCGGCACAGATACGCAGTATTTT.

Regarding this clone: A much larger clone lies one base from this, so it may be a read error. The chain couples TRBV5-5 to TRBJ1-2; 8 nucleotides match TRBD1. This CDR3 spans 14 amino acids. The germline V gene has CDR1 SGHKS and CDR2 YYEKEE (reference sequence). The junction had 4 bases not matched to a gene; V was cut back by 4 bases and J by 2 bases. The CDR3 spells CASSQGQGNYGYTF. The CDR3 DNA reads TGTGCCAGCAGCCAAGGACAGGGAAACTATGGCTACACCTTC. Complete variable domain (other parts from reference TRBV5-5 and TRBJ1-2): DAGVTQSPTHLIKTRGQQVTLRCSPISGHKSVSWYQQVLGQGPQFIFQYYEKEERGRGNFPDRFSARQFPNYSSELNVNALLLGDSALYLCASSQGQGNYGYTFGSGTRLTVV.

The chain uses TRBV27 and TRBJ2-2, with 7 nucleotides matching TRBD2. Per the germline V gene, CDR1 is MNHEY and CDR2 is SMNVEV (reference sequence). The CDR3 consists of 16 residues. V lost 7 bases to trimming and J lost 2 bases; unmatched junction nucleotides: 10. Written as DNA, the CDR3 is TGTGCCAGCAAGCCTAGCGGAGAGAGAAACACCGGGGAGCTGTTTTTT. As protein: CASKPSGERNTGELFF.

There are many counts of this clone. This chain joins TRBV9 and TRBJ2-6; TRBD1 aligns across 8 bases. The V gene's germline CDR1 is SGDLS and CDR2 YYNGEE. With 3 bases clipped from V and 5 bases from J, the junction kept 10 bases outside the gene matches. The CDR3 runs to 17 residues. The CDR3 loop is CASSGWTGSSRANVLTF. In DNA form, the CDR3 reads TGTGCCAGCAGCGGTTGGACAGGGAGCAGTAGGGCCAACGTCCTGACTTTC.

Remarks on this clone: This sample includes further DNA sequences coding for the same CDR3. CDR3 residues: CASRGGYEQYF. CDR3 in DNA: TGTGCCAGCCGCGGGGGTTACGAGCAGTACTTC. The chain has TRBV28 and TRBJ2-7; 7 bases map to TRBD2. The CDR3 sequence is 11 residues long. CDR1 MDHEN and CDR2 SYDVKM come from the germline V gene. The V gene end was trimmed by 8 bases and the J gene end by 4 bases; junction bases not matched to a gene: 2. The full variable domain, its missing parts supplied by reference TRBV28 and TRBJ2-7, is DVKVTQSSRYLVKRTGEKVFLECVQDMDHENMFWYRQDPGLGLRLIYFSYDVKMKEKGDIPEGYSVSREKKERFSLILESASTNQTSMYLCASRGGYEQYFGPGTRLTVT.

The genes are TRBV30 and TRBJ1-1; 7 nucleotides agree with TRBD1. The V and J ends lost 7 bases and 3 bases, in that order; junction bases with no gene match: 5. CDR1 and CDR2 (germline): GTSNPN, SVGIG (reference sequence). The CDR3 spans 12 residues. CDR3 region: CALDRLDTEAFF. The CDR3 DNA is TGTGCCTTGGACAGGTTGGACACTGAAGCTTTCTTT.

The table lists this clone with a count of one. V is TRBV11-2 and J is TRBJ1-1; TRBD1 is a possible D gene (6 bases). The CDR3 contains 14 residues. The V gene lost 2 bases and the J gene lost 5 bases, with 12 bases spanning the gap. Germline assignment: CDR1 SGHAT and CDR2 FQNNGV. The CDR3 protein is CASSLYREITEAFF. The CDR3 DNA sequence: TGTGCCAGCAGCTTATACAGGGAAATTACTGAAGCTTTCTTT.